A single sample is the source of the 29 T cell receptor beta chains below, sequenced in a study of shared clonotypes between healthy human individuals. Assay used: immunoSEQ multiplex PCR; TCRdb lists only in-frame clones, some missing. Among 2,500,000 or so clones listed, over 85% were seen once. Sequenced sample: naive CD4+ T cells from PBMCs. Documented subset: CD45RA+ positively selected. These receptor sequences come from a man aged 18 to 30 in good health. Some clones in this sample may be carry-over from other donors' samples.

The chain has TRBV28 and TRBJ1-2; 7 bases line up with TRBD1. CDR3 length: 13 residues. The ends lost 6 bases at V and 4 bases at J; junction bases unmatched: 5. CDR1 and CDR2 (germline): MDHEN, SYDVKM. CDR3 protein: CASSTGEGYGYTF. DNA for the CDR3: TGTGCCAGCAGCACAGGGGAGGGCTATGGCTACACCTTC.

V gene TRBV29-1 combines with J gene TRBJ2-1, with D uncertain. Germline loops: CDR1 SQVTM, CDR2 ANQGSEA. With 5 bases removed from V and 7 bases from J, the gap between germline ends came to 18 bases. The CDR3 loop spans 14 amino acids. CDR3 sequence (DNA): TGCAGCGTTTACCAAGCTGAGGTGGGGAATGAGCAGTTCTTC. It specifies CSVYQAEVGNEQFF.

The chain joins TRBV9 to TRBJ2-7; either TRBD1 or TRBD2 may supply D (5 bases each). The CDR3 spans 19 residues. V lost 4 bases to trimming and J lost 0 bases, with 26 bases between them. Germline CDR1 is SGDLS and CDR2 is YYNGEE. This chain's CDR3 is CASSPKSYWGPANSYEQYF. The DNA for the CDR3 is TGTGCCAGCAGCCCCAAGTCATATTGGGGACCCGCTAACTCCTACGAGCAGTACTTC.

V is TRBV6-6 and J is TRBJ2-5; D not certain. Trimming removed 2 bases from V and 5 bases from J, with 6 bases in between. This CDR3 is 12 amino acids long. Germline assignment: CDR1 MNHNY and CDR2 SVGAGI (reference sequence). The CDR3 here is CASSYPKETQYF. The CDR3 nucleotides read TGTGCCAGCAGTTACCCGAAGGAGACCCAGTACTTC.

Remarks on this clone: This specimen includes other DNA sequences encoding the same CDR3. The genes are TRBV15 and TRBJ1-1; no reliable D call. Germline CDR1 reads LNHNV; CDR2 reads YYDKDF (reference sequence). This CDR3 contains 12 residues. The germline V and J ends were trimmed by 1 base and 4 bases, with 4 bases remaining between them. CDR3 sequence (DNA): TGTGCCACCAGCAGAGTGGGCACTGAAGCTTTCTTT. It translates to CATSRVGTEAFF.

The chain uses TRBV7-9 and TRBJ2-5; D might be TRBD2 (6 bases). This CDR3 spans 15 amino acids. V lost 1 base and J 5 bases, leaving 14 bases between the germline ends. Germline V gene data show CDR1 as SEHNR and CDR2 as FQNEAQ (reference sequence). As DNA, the CDR3 is TGTGCCAGCAGCTTAGGGCTAGCGACCCCCGAGACCCAGTACTTC. This encodes CASSLGLATPETQYF.

In this sample, this clone turned up a few times. Additional DNA sequences in this sample encode the identical CDR3. As DNA, the CDR3 is TGTGCCAGCAGCGTACGGGCGGAAGAGACCCAGTACTTC. Amino acids: CASSVRAEETQYF. This chain uses TRBV9 with TRBJ2-5; D uncertain. This CDR3 is 13 amino acids long. Germline CDR1 SGDLS, CDR2 YYNGEE. Trimming removed 1 base at V and 3 bases at J, with 7 bases between.

V is TRBV28 and J is TRBJ2-3; D tentatively reads TRBD1 or TRBD2 (5 bases each). The CDR3 has 14 residues. Trimming took off 11 bases at V and 1 base at J, with 16 bases between the two ends. CDR1 is MDHEN, CDR2 SYDVKM, per germline. In nucleotides, the CDR3 is TGTGCCCCCGACCCGGGGCAAGGCACAGATACGCAGTATTTT. It yields the protein CAPDPGQGTDTQYF.

The chain has TRBV10-3 and TRBJ1-5; TRBD1 is a possible D gene (6 bases). The ends were cut back, 0 bases at V and 7 bases at J, with 10 bases in the middle. This CDR3 spans 14 amino acids. Germline CDR1 ENHRY, CDR2 SYGVKD. CDR3 in DNA: TGTGCCATCAGTGAGTCGGGGGCCCAGCAGCCCCAGCATTTT. Amino acid sequence: CAISESGAQQPQHF.

This chain uses TRBV7-2 with TRBJ1-1, with unresolved D. Germline V gene lookup returns CDR1 SGHTA and CDR2 FQGNSA. The CDR3 runs 12 residues. Deletions cut 5 bases from V and 4 bases from J, with 8 bases between. CDR3: CASSSGGTEAFF. CDR3 coding DNA: TGTGCCAGCAGCAGTGGAGGCACTGAAGCTTTCTTT. The full variable domain, in which reference TRBV7-2 and TRBJ1-1 provide the parts outside the CDR3, is GAGVSQSPSNKVTEKGKDVELRCDPISGHTALYWYRQSLGQGLEFLIYFQGNSAPDKSGLPSDRFSAERTGGSVSTLTIQRTQQEDSAVYLCASSSGGTEAFFGQGTRLTVV.

This rearrangement joins TRBV15 to TRBJ2-1; TRBD2 matches 7 bases. The CDR3 runs to 19 residues. The junction had 19 bases not matched to a gene; V was cut back by 8 bases and J by 0 bases. The germline V gene encodes CDR1 LNHNV and CDR2 YYDKDF (reference sequence). CDR3 DNA sequence: TGTGCCACCTCGAGAGGGGTTGGAAGCGGGGTGAGCTCCTACAATGAGCAGTTCTTC. Translation gives CATSRGVGSGVSSYNEQFF.

This chain connects TRBV18 to TRBJ1-4, with a tentative D call TRBD1 (5 bases). The germline gives CDR1 KGHSH, CDR2 LQKENI. V shed 3 bases and J shed 5 bases, with 13 bases lying between them. CDR3 length: 15 residues. The CDR3 protein is CASSPWSRGNEKLFF. CDR3 sequence (DNA): TGTGCCAGCTCACCTTGGTCACGGGGGAATGAAAAACTGTTTTTT.

The J gene is TRBJ2-2, the V gene TRBV19, with 7 bases lining up with TRBD2. J lost 5 bases, V lost 4 bases, and 10 bases had no gene match. The length of the CDR3 is 16 residues. Germline CDR1 LNHDA, CDR2 SQIVND (reference sequence). The CDR3 spells CASSTDRTRLTGELFF. DNA of the CDR3: TGTGCCAGTAGTACCGACCGGACTAGACTTACCGGGGAGCTGTTTTTT.

The rearrangement uses TRBV2 and TRBJ2-7; D possibly corresponds to TRBD1 (5 bases). The germline V and J ends were trimmed by 3 bases and 3 bases, with 12 bases remaining between them. CDR3 size: 14 residues. Per germline, CDR1 SNHLY and CDR2 FYNNEI. CDR3 in DNA: TGTGCCAGCAGTGAGGGCAGGGTAATCTACGAGCAGTACTTC. This sequence encodes CASSEGRVIYEQYF.

V and J are TRBV11-2 and TRBJ2-5, with D possibly TRBD2 on 7 matching bases. Germline V gene lookup returns CDR1 SGHAT and CDR2 FQNNGV. V lost 11 bases to trimming and J lost 0 bases, with 13 bases between them. This CDR3 spans 13 amino acids. DNA for the CDR3: TGTGCCGGAGGGGGGGCGAACCAAGAGACCCAGTACTTC. Its translation: CAGGGANQETQYF.

This clone was seen only once. The J gene is TRBJ1-1, the V gene TRBV27, with D maybe TRBD1 (6 bases). V gave up 5 bases and J gave up 2 bases, with 12 bases separating them. Germline V CDR1 and CDR2: MNHEY, SMNVEV (reference sequence). This CDR3 has 14 residues. CDR3 loop: CASSPWTANTEAFF. CDR3 sequence (DNA): TGTGCCAGCAGTCCGTGGACAGCCAACACTGAAGCTTTCTTT.

The V call is TRBV2, the J call TRBJ1-3; 8 bases fit TRBD1. This CDR3 has 16 residues. V dropped 4 bases and J dropped 0; count of bases not matched to a gene: 5. Germline V gene sequence: CDR1 SNHLY, CDR2 FYNNEI. CDR3 protein: CASSGGTGISGNTIYF. Written as DNA, the CDR3 is TGTGCCAGCAGTGGAGGGACAGGAATCTCTGGAAACACCATATATTTT. The variable domain in full, with the rest retrieved from reference TRBV2 and TRBJ1-3, is EPEVTQTPSHQVTQMGQEVILRCVPISNHLYFYWYRQILGQKVEFLVSFYNNEISEKSEIFDDQFSVERPDGSNFTLKIRSTKLEDSAMYFCASSGGTGISGNTIYFGEGSWLTVV.

This sequence joins TRBV6-4 and TRBJ2-3; perhaps TRBD1 as D (5 bases). The V gene's germline CDR1 is MRHNA and CDR2 SNTAGT. With 2 bases removed from V and 9 bases from J, the gap between germline ends came to 9 bases. The CDR3 totals 12 residues. The CDR3: CASSDGWGTQYF. The CDR3 DNA reads as TGTGCCAGCAGTGACGGGTGGGGCACGCAGTATTTT.

This clone has just one count. The genes are TRBV18 and TRBJ2-3, with D possibly called TRBD1 or TRBD2 (5 bases each). The length of the CDR3 is 16 residues. Germline CDR1 and CDR2: KGHSH and LQKENI. The V gene lost 1 base and the J gene lost 0 bases, with 11 bases spanning the gap. The CDR3 coding sequence is TGTGCCAGCTCACCACTTGAGGGGTCTAGCACAGATACGCAGTATTTT. Translating gives CASSPLEGSSTDTQYF.

The chain combines TRBV7-9 with TRBJ2-7, with TRBD1 identical over 8 bases. The CDR3 extends over 14 amino acids. Losses at the gene ends were 5 bases for V and 4 bases for J; bases not matched to a gene: 7. Germline V gene sequence: CDR1 SEHNR, CDR2 FQNEAQ (reference sequence). CDR3: CASSQMTGVYEQYF. The CDR3 DNA follows: TGTGCCAGCAGCCAGATGACAGGGGTTTACGAGCAGTACTTC.

The chain links TRBV9 to TRBJ1-2; 7 bases are a match to TRBD1. J gave up 4 bases and V 0 bases, and 6 bases lay outside the gene matches. Germline V gene sequence: CDR1 SGDLS, CDR2 YYNGEE. The CDR3 has 15 amino acids. The DNA for the CDR3 is TGTGCCAGCAGCGTAGAGGCAGGGGGTACCTATGGCTACACCTTC. It codes for CASSVEAGGTYGYTF.

In DNA, the CDR3 is TGTGCCAGCAGCTTCGGGGGGCCGGGCAATCAGCCCCAGCATTTT. This codes for CASSFGGPGNQPQHF. The chain links TRBV5-5 to TRBJ1-5; D perhaps matches TRBD1 (6 bases). V lost 2 bases to trimming and J lost 2 bases, with 11 bases between them. Germline values: CDR1 SGHKS, CDR2 YYEKEE (reference sequence). The length of the CDR3 is 15 residues.

V gene TRBV18 combines with J gene TRBJ1-4; D unresolved. The CDR3 sequence is 15 residues long. Germline lookup yields CDR1 KGHSH and CDR2 LQKENI. Deletions cut 1 base from V and 6 bases from J, with 12 bases between. The CDR3 loop reads CASSPRKGFDEKLFF. The CDR3 DNA sequence: TGTGCCAGCTCACCACGCAAAGGGTTTGATGAAAAACTGTTTTTT.

CDR3: CASSYMDHYGYTF. The CDR3 DNA sequence: TGTGCCAGCAGTTACATGGACCACTATGGCTACACCTTC. V usage is TRBV6-5 and J usage is TRBJ1-2, with D unclear. The CDR3 has 13 residues. V was shortened by 2 bases and J by 3 bases, with 7 bases between the two germline ends. Germline values: CDR1 MNHEY, CDR2 SVGAGI.

The chain employs TRBV28 and TRBJ1-1; weak D call: TRBD1 (6 bases). Trimming took 7 bases from V and 4 from J, leaving 22 bases between them. This CDR3 region has 16 residues. The germline gives CDR1 MDHEN, CDR2 SYDVKM. The CDR3 here is CASTSSPGAGTTEAFF. The CDR3 DNA sequence: TGTGCCAGCACCTCCTCTCCGGGGGCAGGGACCACTGAAGCTTTCTTT.

The chain couples TRBV11-2 to TRBJ2-3, with 9 bases that match TRBD1. Germline CDR1 is SGHAT and CDR2 is FQNNGV. This CDR3 spans 14 amino acids. After removal of 2 bases from V and 9 bases from J, the junction contained 6 bases not matched to a gene. The DNA for the CDR3 is TGTGCCAGCAGCTTAACTCGGACAGGGGCCACGCAGTATTTT. This translates into CASSLTRTGATQYF.

The chain joins TRBV19 to TRBJ1-1; D possibly corresponds to TRBD1 (6 bases). This CDR3 spans 14 amino acids. V was cut by 3 bases and J by 8 bases, with 16 bases left in between. Looked up from germline, CDR1 is LNHDA and CDR2 is SQIVND (reference sequence). CDR3 in DNA: TGTGCCAGTAGTATTGAGTGGGCTGGGACAGAAGCTTTCTTT. Its protein product is CASSIEWAGTEAFF. Using reference TRBV19 and TRBJ1-1 for the parts outside the CDR3, the full variable domain is DGGITQSPKYLFRKEGQNVTLSCEQNLNHDAMYWYRQDPGQGLRLIYYSQIVNDFQKGDIAEGYSVSREKKESFPLTVTSAQKNPTAFYLCASSIEWAGTEAFFGQGTRLTVV.

The genes are TRBV5-1 and TRBJ1-1; D perhaps matches TRBD1 (5 bases). CDR1 is SGHRS and CDR2 is YFSETQ in the germline V gene. The CDR3 loop spans 15 amino acids. V lost 4 bases, J lost 5 bases, and 18 bases lay in between. The CDR3 loop is CASSPEGQGPTEAFF. The CDR3 DNA reads TGCGCCAGCAGCCCCGAAGGGCAGGGCCCAACTGAAGCTTTCTTT.

V is TRBV14 and J is TRBJ2-5; TRBD1 agrees at 8 bases. Germline CDR1 reads SGHDN; CDR2 reads FVKESK. The CDR3 totals 15 residues. V gave up 4 bases and J gave up 5 bases; unmatched junction bases: 9. The CDR3 reads CASSLRDRRSETQYF. In nucleotides, the CDR3 is TGTGCCAGCAGCCTGAGGGACAGGAGGTCCGAGACCCAGTACTTC.